These 19 T cell receptor beta chains came from one sample sequenced in a study of Graves' ophthalmopathy and Graves' hyperthyroidism. Using RNA transcripts, the TCR beta CDR3 regions were amplified. In the first round, RT-PCR was carried out with HTBI primers, and a multiplex PCR formed the second round. TCRdb passed the multiplex PCR reads through MiXCR, listing each CDR3 protein once. The sample yields 350,000 or so distinct CDR3 sequences, 15% to 20% seen once. The material sequenced was peripheral blood. Receptors were obtained from an adult man with Graves' ophthalmopathy.

At least ten counts were recorded for this clonotype. The CDR3 bases are TGTGCCAGCAGTGCCTCTACAGACTACTACGAGCAGTACTTC. It specifies CASSASTDYYEQYF. This chain links TRBV6-1 with TRBJ2-7; D perhaps matches TRBD2 (5 bases). Germline V gene lookup returns CDR1 MNHNS and CDR2 SASEGT. Trimming shortened V by 4 bases and J by 3 bases, and 13 bases separated the two germline ends. The CDR3 covers 14 residues.

The genes are TRBV6-5 and TRBJ2-5; either TRBD1 or TRBD2 may supply D (6 bases each). The V gene lost 4 bases and the J gene lost 1 base, with 10 bases spanning the gap. In germline, CDR1 is MNHEY, CDR2 SVGAGI. CDR3 length equals 14 residues. The CDR3 DNA sequence: TGTGCCAGCAGTTGGTGGGGGGCCCAAGAGACCCAGTACTTC. This gives the protein CASSWWGAQETQYF.

In this sample, this clonotype turned up many times. V is TRBV29-1 and J is TRBJ2-7; unclear D gene. This CDR3 is built from 13 residues. Per the germline V gene, CDR1 is SQVTM and CDR2 is ANQGSEA. The V and J ends lost 1 base and 2 bases respectively, with 9 bases between them. CDR3 nucleotides: TGCAGCGTTGAAGTCGGCGGAACCTACGAGCAGTACTTC. It encodes CSVEVGGTYEQYF.

The sample holds many counts of this clonotype. The J gene is TRBJ1-1, the V gene TRBV5-1; the match to TRBD1 covers 9 bases. V trimming: 2 bases; J trimming: 1 base; junction bases outside the gene matches: 6. Germline assignment: CDR1 SGHRS and CDR2 YFSETQ. The CDR3 has 16 residues. CDR3 in DNA: TGCGCCAGCAGCTTTGCCCCACAGGGGGCGAACACTGAAGCTTTCTTT. Amino acids: CASSFAPQGANTEAFF.

This clonotype was seen repeatedly, ten times or more. The rearrangement links TRBV6-5 to TRBJ2-7; the match to TRBD2 covers 11 bases. J gave up 0 bases and V 0 bases, and 16 bases lay outside the gene matches. There are 21 residues in the CDR3. Germline CDR1 and CDR2: MNHEY and SVGAGI. CDR3 loop: CASSYSMGPGLAGLRSYEQYF. CDR3 nucleotide sequence: TGTGCCAGCAGTTACTCGATGGGACCCGGACTAGCGGGTCTCCGCTCCTACGAGCAGTACTTC.

This clonotype was seen ten or more times. This sequence joins TRBV30 and TRBJ1-2; possible D gene TRBD1, 6 bases. Trimming removed 2 bases from V and 4 bases from J, with 11 bases in between. Looked up from germline, CDR1 is GTSNPN and CDR2 is SVGIG (reference sequence). CDR3 length: 13 residues. The CDR3 sequence: CAWSFKGVYGYTF. The CDR3 DNA follows: TGTGCCTGGAGTTTTAAGGGGGTCTATGGCTACACCTTC.

This clonotype appeared many times. The chain recombines TRBV20-1 with TRBJ2-7; D is possibly TRBD1 (5 bases). The CDR3 covers 15 residues. V gave up 3 bases and J gave up 0 bases, with 15 bases separating them. Germline CDR1 reads DFQATT; CDR2 reads SNEGSKA (reference sequence). The CDR3 here is CSASFGRGSSYEQYF. DNA of the CDR3: TGCAGTGCTAGTTTCGGTAGGGGTTCCTCCTACGAGCAGTACTTC.

In this sample, this clonotype turned up many times. This chain connects TRBV5-1 to TRBJ2-1; D remains ambiguous. In germline, CDR1 is SGHRS, CDR2 YFSETQ. This CDR3 region has 14 residues. Trimming took off 0 bases at V and 9 bases at J, with 13 bases between the two ends. This CDR3 reads CASSLGTPLREQFF. CDR3 bases: TGCGCCAGCAGCTTGGGAACGCCGCTGCGTGAGCAGTTCTTC.

There are many counts of this clonotype. The CDR3 spells CASSLPPGQGNSPLHF. The CDR3 DNA is TGTGCCAGCAGCCTGCCTCCGGGACAGGGGAATTCACCCCTCCACTTT. The genes are TRBV7-2 and TRBJ1-6; TRBD1 aligns across 10 bases. V gave up 5 bases and J gave up 7 bases; unmatched junction bases: 8. The germline V gene has CDR1 SGHTA and CDR2 FQGNSA. The CDR3 spans 16 residues.

There are many counts of this clonotype. This chain uses TRBV12-3 or TRBV12-4 with TRBJ2-5; D may be TRBD2 (6 bases). The V and J ends lost 6 bases and 1 base respectively, with 9 bases between them. The CDR3 extends over 13 amino acids. CDR3 protein: CASSGGSQETQYF. The CDR3 nucleotides read TGTGCCAGCAGCGGGGGATCCCAAGAGACCCAGTACTTC.

The sample holds many counts of this clonotype. The chain links TRBV6-2 or TRBV6-3 to TRBJ1-5; 9 positions match TRBD1. The germline gives CDR1 MNHEY, CDR2 SVGEGT. The CDR3 consists of 16 residues. CDR3 amino acids: CISSLRDGQGRVAQHF. Written as DNA, the CDR3 is TGTATCAGCAGTTTACGAGACGGACAGGGGAGGGTAGCCCAGCATTTT.

The rearrangement joins TRBV6-5 to TRBJ1-1; no clear D. The ends were cut back, 7 bases at V and 7 bases at J, with 13 bases in the middle. The CDR3 runs to 12 residues. In germline, CDR1 is MNHEY, CDR2 SVGAGI. CDR3 in amino acids: CASTLSGYEAFF. The CDR3 DNA reads as TGTGCCAGCACGTTATCTGGATATGAAGCTTTCTTT.

This clonotype came up many times. The genes are TRBV6-1 and TRBJ2-5; D uncertain. The CDR3 sequence is 13 residues long. V was trimmed by 4 bases and J by 3 bases, leaving 9 bases between them. CDR1 is MNHNS, CDR2 SASEGT, per germline. The CDR3 sequence is CASSVQREETQYF. The CDR3 DNA sequence: TGTGCCAGCAGTGTACAGAGAGAAGAGACCCAGTACTTC.

This clonotype was observed many times. This chain's CDR3 is CASSHRGTYEQYF. CDR3 in DNA: TGTGCCAGCAGTCACAGGGGCACCTACGAGCAGTACTTC. This chain connects TRBV12-3 or TRBV12-4 to TRBJ2-7; 7 bases map to TRBD1. The CDR3 loop spans 13 amino acids. After removal of 5 bases from V and 2 bases from J, the junction contained 3 bases not matched to a gene.

At least ten counts were recorded for this clonotype. The V gene is TRBV27, the J gene TRBJ2-7; tentative D call: TRBD1 (5 bases). From germline, CDR1 is MNHEY and CDR2 SMNVEV (reference sequence). This CDR3 region has 14 residues. V was shortened by 3 bases and J by 4 bases, with 13 bases between the two germline ends. The CDR3 DNA is TGTGCCAGCAGTTTGTGGCTAGGGGCTTACGAGCAGTACTTC. Its protein is CASSLWLGAYEQYF.

This clonotype came up many times. The chain couples TRBV7-9 to TRBJ1-1; D unclear. Germline loops: CDR1 SEHNR, CDR2 FQNEAQ (reference sequence). The CDR3 runs to 16 residues. The germline V and J ends were trimmed by 2 bases and 3 bases, with 16 bases remaining between them. The DNA of the CDR3 is TGTGCCAGCAGCTTATACCCTCCGACGGGTGACACTGAAGCTTTCTTT. It is translated as CASSLYPPTGDTEAFF.

This clonotype was seen ten or more times. The chain is built from TRBV2 and TRBJ2-7; D may be TRBD1 or TRBD2 (5 bases each). CDR1 and CDR2 (germline): SNHLY, FYNNEI. The CDR3 covers 15 residues. The ends were cut back, 7 bases at V and 4 bases at J, with 20 bases in the middle. In DNA, the CDR3 is TGTGCCAGCAAACCCTCAGGGACCGTAGGTTACGAGCAGTACTTC. Translation: CASKPSGTVGYEQYF.

There are many counts of this clonotype. The V call is TRBV28, the J call TRBJ2-2, with D maybe TRBD1 (6 bases). Trimming removed 6 bases from V and 2 bases from J, with 13 bases in between. Germline V lookup: CDR1 MDHEN, CDR2 SYDVKM. This CDR3 has 15 residues. CDR3: CASSSDRRNTGELFF. The CDR3 nucleotides are TGTGCCAGCAGCTCGGACAGACGTAACACCGGGGAGCTGTTTTTT.

This clonotype was picked up many times. J is TRBJ2-7 and V is TRBV5-1; TRBD2 aligns across 11 bases. Trimming took 4 bases from V and 3 from J; bases not matched to a gene: 6. The CDR3 covers 15 residues. Germline V CDR1 and CDR2: SGHRS, YFSETQ. CDR3 protein: CASSAVGLAGYEQYF. The DNA for the CDR3 is TGCGCCAGCAGCGCTGTAGGACTAGCGGGCTACGAGCAGTACTTC.